Listed below are T cell receptor beta chains from one sample, sequenced in a study of blood T cell repertoires in COVID-19. Measured with immunoSEQ multiplex PCR; TCRdb has only the in-frame clones, and not every one. The sample shows about 26,000 clones, around 90% of them seen only once. Sequencing used peripheral blood. Receptors originate from a human donor in a cohort sampled during active COVID-19. Both conserved end residues are part of each CDR3. The D gene is left open where the match is weak. Rows give clone size only sometimes, using once, few, many, or a class for an expanded clone.

DNA	CDR3	J	D	length	V	size
TGCGCCAGCAGCTCCACATACACCTACGAGCAGTACTTC	CASSSTYTYEQYF	TRBJ2-7	.	13	TRBV5-1	.
TGCGCCAGCAGCTTCTCAGTTGGTTCCTACGAGCAGTACTTC	CASSFSVGSYEQYF	TRBJ2-7	.	14	TRBV5-1	.
TGTGCCAGCAGTTACTCGACAGGGAGCCTCTCCTACGAGCAGTACTTC	CASSYSTGSLSYEQYF	TRBJ2-7	TRBD1	16	TRBV6-5	.
TGCGCCAGCAGCACCTTTACAGGGGCCGTTTACGAGCAGTACTTC	CASSTFTGAVYEQYF	TRBJ2-7	TRBD1	15	TRBV5-1	.
TGCGCCAGCAGCCAATATGCACCGGGACAGGGGGCCAACGTCCTGACTTTC	CASSQYAPGQGANVLTF	TRBJ2-6	TRBD1	17	TRBV4-1	.
TGCAGTGCTAGTGCCCTAGCGGGAGTCGGCGAGCAGTACTTC	CSASALAGVGEQYF	TRBJ2-7	TRBD2	14	TRBV20-1	.
TGTGCCAGCAGTCGAAACAGGGAAACCTACGAGCAGTACTTC	CASSRNRETYEQYF	TRBJ2-7	.	14	TRBV28	.
TGTGCCAGCAGGGACAGGGTGTACGAGCAGTACTTC	CASRDRVYEQYF	TRBJ2-7	TRBD1	12	TRBV2	.
TGTGCCAGCAGCTTACGTACCAGCGGCTACAATGAGCAGTTCTTC	CASSLRTSGYNEQFF	TRBJ2-1	.	15	TRBV7-3	.
TGTGCCAGCAGCTTACAGAAGATAGGGACTAGCGGCTACAATGAGCAGTTCTTC	CASSLQKIGTSGYNEQFF	TRBJ2-1	TRBD2	18	TRBV7-2	.
TGTGCCAGCACCCCGGGAAGGGAAATGGATGGCTACACCTTC	CASTPGREMDGYTF	TRBJ1-2	.	14	TRBV6-5	.
TGTGCCAGCAGTGAAAGGGAGCTAGCGGGGAGCTACGAGCAGTACTTC	CASSERELAGSYEQYF	TRBJ2-7	TRBD2	16	TRBV2	.
TGTGCCAGCAGGGAAACCGGGACAACTCGCTCGGGGCAGTACTTC	CASRETGTTRSGQYF	TRBJ2-7	.	15	TRBV27	.
TGTGCCAGCAGTACGCCGGGACTGACATCCTACGAGCAGTACTTC	CASSTPGLTSYEQYF	TRBJ2-7	.	15	TRBV6-5	.
TGTGCCAGCAGTCCCGGACAGGGGGCGAATGAGCAGTTCTTC	CASSPGQGANEQFF	TRBJ2-1	TRBD1	14	TRBV27	.
TGTGCCAGCAGCTCGGGCACAGATACGCAGTATTTT	CASSSGTDTQYF	TRBJ2-3	.	12	TRBV5-4	.
TGTGCCAGCAGCACGAGAGGGGGCAACTACGAGCAGTACTTC	CASSTRGGNYEQYF	TRBJ2-7	TRBD1	14	TRBV5-4	.
TGCGCCAGCAGCCAAGGGTCAGTCGCTTTCTCAAATGAAAAACTGTTTTTT	CASSQGSVAFSNEKLFF	TRBJ1-4	.	17	TRBV4-1	.
TGTGCCAGCAGCGTAGGGCGGGAGGTTCGGGAGACCCAGTACTTC	CASSVGREVRETQYF	TRBJ2-5	TRBD2	15	TRBV9	.
TGCGCCAGCAATACGGGACAGTCCACCGGGGAGCTGTTTTTT	CASNTGQSTGELFF	TRBJ2-2	TRBD1	14	TRBV10-1	.
TGCGCCAGCAGCGTCGGGGGGACCACAGATACGCAGTATTTT	CASSVGGTTDTQYF	TRBJ2-3	TRBD2	14	TRBV5-1	.
TGTGCCAGTAGTAAGGGACAGAATTCACCCCTCCACTTT	CASSKGQNSPLHF	TRBJ1-6	TRBD1	13	TRBV19	.
TGTGCCAGCAAGCTTTCCGGGAATGAGCAGTTCTTC	CASKLSGNEQFF	TRBJ2-1	.	12	TRBV2	.
TGTGCCAGCTCACCTGGGACAAATTACAATGAGCAGTTCTTC	CASSPGTNYNEQFF	TRBJ2-1	.	14	TRBV18	.
TGTGCCACCCTACAGGGGTACACTGAAGCTTTCTTT	CATLQGYTEAFF	TRBJ1-1	TRBD1	12	TRBV6-5	.
TGTGCCAGCAGCAAAGGTCGTTGTCAGATATCCTACGAGCAGTACTTC	CASSKGRCQISYEQYF	TRBJ2-7	.	16	TRBV21-1	.
TGCGCCAGCAGCTTGAAAGTAGCCCCAGCCACCGGGGAGCTGTTTTTT	CASSLKVAPATGELFF	TRBJ2-2	.	16	TRBV5-1	.
TGTGCCAGCAGCTCGACAAACACAGATACGCAGTATTTT	CASSSTNTDTQYF	TRBJ2-3	.	13	TRBV7-2	.
TGTGCCAGCAGGGCAGGGGGGACCTATGGCTACACCTTC	CASRAGGTYGYTF	TRBJ1-2	TRBD1	13	TRBV6-5	.
TGTGCCAGCAGCTCTTCACTAGGACAGGTGGGCGAGAAAGCTTTCTTT	CASSSSLGQVGEKAFF	TRBJ1-1	TRBD1	16	TRBV7-9	.
TGTGCCACCGCTGAGGGCATCACAGATACGCAGTATTTT	CATAEGITDTQYF	TRBJ2-3	.	13	TRBV24-1	.
TGTGCCAGCAGCTCCTCAGGGGGCACTGAAGCTTTCTTT	CASSSSGGTEAFF	TRBJ1-1	TRBD1	13	TRBV11-2	.
TGTGCCAGCAGCCAAGTCAGGGTAGGGTTCTACGAGCAGTACTTC	CASSQVRVGFYEQYF	TRBJ2-7	.	15	TRBV3-1/TRBV3-2	.
TGTGCCAGCAGTAAGTGGGGGGGGCAGGCCCTCTGGAGCAATCAGCCCCAGCATTTT	CASSKWGGQALWSNQPQHF	TRBJ1-5	.	19	TRBV27	.
TGTGCCAGCAGACAGGGGAACACAGATACGCAGTATTTT	CASRQGNTDTQYF	TRBJ2-3	TRBD1	13	TRBV12-3/TRBV12-4	.
TGTGCCAGCAGCGGCGACACTGAAGCTTTCTTT	CASSGDTEAFF	TRBJ1-1	.	11	TRBV9	once
TGTGCCAGCAGCTTAACAGGGCCCTTAGAGCAGTTCTTC	CASSLTGPLEQFF	TRBJ2-1	.	13	TRBV13	.
TGCGCCAGCTCGACATCGAACACCGGGGAGCTGTTTTTT	CASSTSNTGELFF	TRBJ2-2	.	13	TRBV10-1	.
TGCGCCAGCAGCTTGGCGCAGGGGGTGTACAATGAGCAGTTCTTC	CASSLAQGVYNEQFF	TRBJ2-1	TRBD1	15	TRBV5-1	.
TGTGCCAGTAGTATCGGGGGGCGTGTGTACAATGAGCAGTTCTTC	CASSIGGRVYNEQFF	TRBJ2-1	.	15	TRBV19	.
TGTGCCAGCGAGCCAGATAAACAGGGGGAGGACACTGAAGCTTTCTTT	CASEPDKQGEDTEAFF	TRBJ1-1	TRBD1	16	TRBV5-5	.